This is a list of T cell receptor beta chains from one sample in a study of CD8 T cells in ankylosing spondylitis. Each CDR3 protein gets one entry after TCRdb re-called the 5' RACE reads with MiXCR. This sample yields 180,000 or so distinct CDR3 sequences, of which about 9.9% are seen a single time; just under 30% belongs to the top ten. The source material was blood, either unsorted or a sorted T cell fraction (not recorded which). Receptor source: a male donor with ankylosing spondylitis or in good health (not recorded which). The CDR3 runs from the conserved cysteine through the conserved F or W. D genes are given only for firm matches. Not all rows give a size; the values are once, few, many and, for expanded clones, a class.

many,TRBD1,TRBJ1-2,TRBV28,CASSSGTGGGYTF,TGTGCCAGCAGTTCCGGAACAGGGGGTGGCTACACCTTC
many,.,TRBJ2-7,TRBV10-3,CAIGPSDKNYEQYF,TGTGCCATCGGGCCGTCGGACAAGAACTACGAGCAGTACTTC
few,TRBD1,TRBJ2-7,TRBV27,CASSLRTGAYEQYF,TGTGCCAGCAGTTTAAGGACAGGGGCCTACGAGCAGTACTTC
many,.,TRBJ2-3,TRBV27,CASSLGDVSTDTQYF,TGTGCCAGCAGTTTAGGGGACGTGAGCACAGATACGCAGTATTTT
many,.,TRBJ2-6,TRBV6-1,CASRLQHSGANVLTF,TGTGCCAGCAGACTACAGCACTCTGGGGCCAACGTCCTGACTTTC
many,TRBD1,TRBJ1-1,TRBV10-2,CASTDRDEAFF,TGCGCCAGCACCGACAGGGACGAAGCTTTCTTT
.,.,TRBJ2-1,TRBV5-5,CASSLGQGANEQFF,TGTGCCAGCAGCTTAGGGCAGGGAGCAAATGAGCAGTTCTTC
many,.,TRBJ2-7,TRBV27,CASSPGGGIDEQYF,TGTGCCAGCAGCCCCGGAGGGGGTATCGACGAGCAGTACTTC
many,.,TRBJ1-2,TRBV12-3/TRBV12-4,CASSLGDYQGGYTF,TGTGCCAGCAGTTTAGGGGATTACCAGGGAGGCTACACCTTC
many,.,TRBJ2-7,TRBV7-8,CASSSDRGGEQYF,TGTGCCAGCAGCTCTGACCGGGGAGGCGAGCAGTACTTC
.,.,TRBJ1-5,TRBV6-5,CASSYLGVPDNQPQHF,TGTGCCAGCAGTTACTTAGGGGTACCCGACAATCAGCCCCAGCATTTT
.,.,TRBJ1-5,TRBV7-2,CASSLENNQPQHF,TGTGCCAGCAGCTTAGAAAACAATCAGCCCCAGCATTTT
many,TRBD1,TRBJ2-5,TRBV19,CATQSTGGLVETQYF,TGTGCCACCCAGTCGACAGGGGGCCTAGTGGAGACCCAGTACTTC
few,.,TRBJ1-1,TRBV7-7,CASSFYSGADTEAFF,TGTGCCAGCAGCTTCTACAGTGGGGCAGACACTGAAGCTTTCTTT
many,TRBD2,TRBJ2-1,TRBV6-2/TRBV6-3,CASRRFPVTSADYYNEQFF,TGTGCCAGCCGGCGATTCCCGGTGACTAGCGCCGACTACTACAATGAGCAGTTCTTC
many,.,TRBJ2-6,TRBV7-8,CASSLALSGANVLTF,TGTGCCAGCAGCTTAGCCCTCTCTGGGGCCAACGTCCTGACTTTC
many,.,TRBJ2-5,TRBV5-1,CASSFGRQGKETQYF,TGCGCCAGCAGCTTCGGTCGGCAGGGGAAGGAGACCCAGTACTTC
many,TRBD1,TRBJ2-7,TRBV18,CASSPDDREYEQYF,TGTGCCAGCTCACCGGACGACAGGGAATACGAGCAGTACTTC
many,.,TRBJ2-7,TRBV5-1,CASSSSEEQYF,TGCGCCAGCAGCTCCAGCGAAGAGCAGTACTTC
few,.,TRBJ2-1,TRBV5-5,CASSLPGPYNEQFF,TGTGCCAGCAGCTTACCAGGGCCCTACAATGAGCAGTTCTTC
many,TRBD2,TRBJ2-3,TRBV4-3,CASSSSGGGTDTQYF,TGCGCCAGCAGCAGTAGCGGGGGGGGCACAGATACGCAGTATTTT
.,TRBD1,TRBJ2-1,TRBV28,CATSRGTGIDEQFF,TGTGCCACCTCCAGAGGGACAGGGATAGATGAGCAGTTCTTC
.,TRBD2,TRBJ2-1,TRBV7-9,CASSSRERESYNEQFF,TGTGCCAGCAGCTCACGAGAGCGGGAGAGCTACAATGAGCAGTTCTTC
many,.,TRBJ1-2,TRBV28,CASSSRRWYGYTF,TGTGCCAGCAGTTCCCGCCGGTGGTATGGCTACACCTTC
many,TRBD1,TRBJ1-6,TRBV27,CASSGRDSYNSPLHF,TGTGCCAGCAGTGGCAGGGACAGCTATAATTCACCCCTCCACTTT
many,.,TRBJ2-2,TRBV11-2,CASSLTSAGELFF,TGTGCCAGCAGCTTAACATCCGCCGGGGAGCTGTTTTTT
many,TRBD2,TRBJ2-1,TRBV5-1,CASSPLGGGARVNEQFF,TGCGCCAGCAGCCCGCTGGGCGGGGGGGCAAGGGTCAATGAGCAGTTCTTC
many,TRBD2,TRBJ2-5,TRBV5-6,CASSYLAGVETQYF,TGTGCCAGCAGCTACCTAGCGGGAGTGGAGACCCAGTACTTC
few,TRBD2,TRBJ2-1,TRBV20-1,CSARDWGGGSDNEQFF,TGCAGTGCTAGAGATTGGGGTGGCGGGAGTGACAATGAGCAGTTCTTC
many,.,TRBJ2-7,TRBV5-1,CASSLSTRGGSYEQYF,TGCGCCAGCAGCTTGAGTACCAGGGGTGGGTCCTACGAGCAGTACTTC
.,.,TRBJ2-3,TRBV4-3,CASSQDLYSFTDTQYF,TGCGCCAGCAGCCAAGATCTATATAGTTTCACAGATACGCAGTATTTT
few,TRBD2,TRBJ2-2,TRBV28,CASPGRLAGGHGELFF,TGTGCCAGCCCCGGTAGACTAGCGGGAGGACACGGGGAGCTGTTTTTT
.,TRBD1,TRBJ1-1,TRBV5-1,CASSKGQGEFAEAFF,TGCGCCAGCAGCAAGGGACAGGGGGAATTCGCTGAAGCTTTCTTT
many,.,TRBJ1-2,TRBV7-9,CASSLTTERTF,TGTGCCAGCAGCCTCACGACCGAGAGGACCTTC
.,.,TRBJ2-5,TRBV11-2,CASSSAPRVQETQYF,TGTGCCAGCAGCTCCGCCCCCAGGGTCCAAGAGACCCAGTACTTC
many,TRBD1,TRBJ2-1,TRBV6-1,CASSQSGQYNEQFF,TGTGCCAGCAGTCAATCGGGACAGTACAATGAGCAGTTCTTC
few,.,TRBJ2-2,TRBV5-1,CASSLDLATGELFF,TGCGCCAGCAGCTTGGATCTAGCGACCGGGGAGCTGTTTTTT